Below, one T cell receptor (beta chain) is given with its context. This sample is drawn from a study of technical replicates of blood from a few donors. Germline-derived CDR1 and CDR2 are MDHEN and SYDVKM. Trimming cost V 6 bases and J 2 bases; bases outside gene matches: 3. The CDR3 runs to 13 residues. Sequenced by immunoSEQ multiplex PCR; TCRdb stores in-frame clones only, minus some. Found here are roughly 100,000 clones, under 96% of them singletons; the top ten hold approximately 0.2%. V usage is TRBV28 and J usage is TRBJ2-5; 7 positions match TRBD2. This TCR came from a human donor in good health. Sequencing was done on a sample of T cells isolated from PBMCs. CDR3 DNA sequence: TGTGCCAGCAGACGTAGCGGGCAAGAGACCCAGTACTTC. Protein product: CASRRSGQETQYF.